This T cell receptor (beta chain) was sequenced during a study of T-cell memory formation after mild COVID-19. Background on the study: TCR clusters mostly belonged to single donors.

With constant-segment primers, 5'RACE yielded cDNA libraries of TCR alpha and TCR beta that carried sample barcodes and UMIs. From the 5' RACE reads, TCRdb called clonotypes with MiXCR, one entry per CDR3 protein. The table shows around 340,000 distinct CDR3 sequences, with around 15% occurring only once. V was pared by 6 bases and J by 0 bases, with 12 bases between. The germline V gene has CDR1 SGHRS and CDR2 YFSETQ. The CDR3 is made up of 14 amino acids. This clonotype showed up just a few times. This receptor was obtained from a man aged 18 to 29 who had mild COVID-19 (a few samples of this study predate the infection). Cell type and time point are not known. The sequenced material came from PBMCs or a T cell subset sorted from them (not recorded which). V usage is TRBV5-1 and J usage is TRBJ1-1, with unresolved D. In nucleotides, the CDR3 is TGCGCCAGCAACAGTCTGACCGTGAACACTGAAGCTTTCTTT. This encodes CASNSLTVNTEAFF.